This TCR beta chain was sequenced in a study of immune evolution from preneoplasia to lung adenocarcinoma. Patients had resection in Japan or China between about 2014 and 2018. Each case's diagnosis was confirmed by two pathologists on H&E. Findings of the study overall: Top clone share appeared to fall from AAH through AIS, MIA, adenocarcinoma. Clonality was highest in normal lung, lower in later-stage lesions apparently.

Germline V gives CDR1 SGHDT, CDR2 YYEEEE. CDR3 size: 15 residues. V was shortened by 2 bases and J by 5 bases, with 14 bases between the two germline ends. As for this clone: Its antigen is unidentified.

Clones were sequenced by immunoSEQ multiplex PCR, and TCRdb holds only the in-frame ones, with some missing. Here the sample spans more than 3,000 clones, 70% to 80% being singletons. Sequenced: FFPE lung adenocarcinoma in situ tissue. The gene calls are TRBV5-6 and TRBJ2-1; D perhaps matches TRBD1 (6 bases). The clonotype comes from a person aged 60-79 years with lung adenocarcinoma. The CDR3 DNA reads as TGTGCCAGCAGCTTCGACAGGCGAAGCGACAATGAGCAGTTCTTC. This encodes CASSFDRRSDNEQFF.